This TCR beta chain was retrieved from a study of cytomegalovirus exposure and HLA in healthy donors. Study-wide results and limits: The study flagged some 170 TCR beta chains as cytomegalovirus-associated.

Germline values: CDR1 SNHLY, CDR2 FYNNEI. V dropped 7 bases and J dropped 5; count of bases not matched to a gene: 6. The CDR3 contains 13 residues. A note on this clone: The antigen remains unidentified.

Separate from the roughly 720-subject first cohort was the approximately 120-subject validation cohort, to which the donors belonged. Clones were sequenced by immunoSEQ multiplex PCR, and TCRdb holds only the in-frame ones, with some missing. The sample gives around 73,000 clones, 70% to 90% of which show up once; 3% to 4% is in the top ten. The specimen was PBMCs. The chain links TRBV2 to TRBJ1-1, with 8 bases aligning to TRBD1. The receptor's source is a woman younger than 35 in good health and CMV-seropositive. CDR3 DNA sequence: TGTGCCAGCATCGGACAGGGTAGGACTGAAGCTTTCTTT. This sequence encodes CASIGQGRTEAFF.